Listed below are T cell receptor beta chains from one sample, sequenced in a study of blood T cell repertoires in COVID-19. Sequenced by immunoSEQ multiplex PCR; TCRdb stores in-frame clones only, minus some. The sample has some 200,000 clones, less than 90% seen once; the top ten hold roughly 2.4%. What was sequenced was peripheral blood. These TCRs come from a woman aged 50 to 60 with acute or convalescent COVID-19. Each CDR3 is given with its conserved first and last residue. D genes are given only for firm matches. Size is stated for part of the rows, as once, few or many counts, or as a class when the clone is expanded.

J,D,V,size,DNA,CDR3
TRBJ1-4,TRBD1,TRBV6-5,NA,TGTGCCAGCAGTCAGCTTACAGGGGGCGAAAAACTGTTTTTT,CASSQLTGGEKLFF
TRBJ1-2,NA,TRBV7-9,few,TGTGCCAGCAGCTTTGGAGAAGCTAACTATGGCTACACCTTC,CASSFGEANYGYTF
TRBJ1-5,NA,TRBV30,few,TGTGCCTGGGCCACGACTAGGAATCAGCCCCAGCATTTT,CAWATTRNQPQHF
TRBJ2-5,TRBD2,TRBV6-2/TRBV6-3,NA,TGTGCCAGCAGTTACGAGTTGGTTACTAGCGAAGAGACCCAGTACTTC,CASSYELVTSEETQYF
TRBJ2-2,NA,TRBV24-1,NA,TGTGCCACCACCGATACTACTTTAAACACCGGGGAGCTGTTTTTT,CATTDTTLNTGELFF
TRBJ2-7,NA,TRBV29-1,NA,TGCAGCGTTGTTGAAGGCGGTCTGGAGCAGTACTTC,CSVVEGGLEQYF
TRBJ2-7,TRBD1,TRBV10-3,NA,TGTGCCATCAGTGCCGGGACAGGGGGCGTCGAGCAGTACTTC,CAISAGTGGVEQYF
TRBJ2-7,NA,TRBV5-1,NA,TGCGCCAGCAGCTTAAACGGTCCCTACGAGCAGTACTTC,CASSLNGPYEQYF
TRBJ2-7,NA,TRBV7-8,NA,TGTGCCAGCAGCACCAGACTGTCTGCCTACGAGCAGTACTTC,CASSTRLSAYEQYF
TRBJ2-3,NA,TRBV4-1,NA,TGCGCCAGCAGCCAAGGGAGGGATTACACAGATACGCAGTATTTT,CASSQGRDYTDTQYF
TRBJ1-1,NA,TRBV4-3,NA,TGCGCCAGCAGCCAAGTAGGGGGGAACACTGAAGCTTTCTTT,CASSQVGGNTEAFF
TRBJ2-7,NA,TRBV11-3,NA,TGTGCCAGCAGCCAGGGCGGGGACTCCTACGAGCAGTACTTC,CASSQGGDSYEQYF